The present T cell receptor beta chain was sequenced within a study of neurological immune-mediated disorders (dated by TCRdb to about 2019). Describing the broader study: Of the roughly 34 multiple sclerosis patients, approximately 30 had relapsing-remitting MS and 3 had secondary progressive MS. Using UMI-based sequencing, the study compared peripheral blood TCR-beta repertoires from patients with HTLV-I-associated myelopathy (HAM/TSP), patients with multiple sclerosis, and healthy controls. The cohort comprised 68 subjects: 15 or so HAM/TSP patients, 34 multiple sclerosis patients and 20 healthy controls. The approximately 98 TCR-beta libraries included longitudinal samples, technical triplicates and paired sorted CD4+ and CD8+ T-cell subsets alongside PBMC samples.

Taken from cysteine to phenylalanine, the CDR3 has 16 residues. The only DNA kept is the CDR3, 48 bases in frame from the first base. CDR1 and CDR2 are read off the germline V gene as KGHSH and LQKENI. Relative to germline, V is missing 5 bases and J is missing 0 bases, with 9 bases of the junction outside any gene match. cDNA was synthesized by template-switch 5'RACE using a primer carrying a 10-nucleotide random unique molecular identifier by which each TCR transcript was tagged. Over 160 million TCR-beta sequences, covering 15-18 subjects, were produced in each sequencing run. The RNeasy kit was used to extract total RNA. The KAPA Real-time Library Amplification kit was used to amplify TCR-beta VDJ regions with primers for the TCR constant region and the 5'RACE anchor. Sample indexes and Illumina adaptors were added in a first PCR, and a second PCR then increased library yield. After Ampure bead purification, the TCR product of roughly 650 bp was size-selected on a 2% E-gel SizeSelection system. Before pooling, library quality was checked on a Bioanalyzer, concentration was measured with Qubit, and libraries were quantified with the Kapa Library Quantification kit. An Illumina HiSeq 2500 was used to sequence the libraries paired-end at 2 x 150 bp. To increase sequence diversity, roughly 24-32% phiX was spiked into each library pool. In the authors' own workflow: Quality-filtered reads were processed with the UMI-based MiGEC pipeline, which removed over 85% of raw TCR sequences during error correction. VDJ genes were aligned to IMGT germline references, and clonotypes were defined by unique CDR3 amino acid sequence plus V-J genes. Clonal expansion, Shannon diversity and CDR3 relatedness (CalcPairwiseDistances, ClusterSamples) were evaluated with VDJtools, and phylogenetic trees were built with CLCbio workbench. Expanded clones were defined as having at least 8 unique UMIs, based on coefficient-of-variation modelling across technical triplicates. The public sequencing data were trimmed at Q25 with fastp and processed into clonotypes with MiXCR by TCRdb, which kept only in-frame beta chains. Each entry is one CDR3 protein sequence, shown with its most common DNA and genes. TCRdb's processing, not the study's, gives the V and J calls here. Across this sample there are 65,000 to 80,000 distinct CDR3 sequences, with 4.8% seen only once. The ten largest account for 2% to 2.5% of the sample.

This clonotype was seen ten or more times. Its antigen specificity is not known. Within one base of it there is no much larger clone, and no base qualities were kept. General findings and caveats noted by the study authors: TCR clonal expansion was highest in HAM/TSP patients and lowest in MS patients, with MS patients falling below even healthy controls. Phylogenetic analysis grouped repertoires from 18 of 34 MS patients into a cluster of related CDR3 sequences, suggesting a possible repertoire-level signature. Across subjects, expanded clones never shared an identical CDR3 amino acid sequence, which suggests that the TCR-beta repertoires in every group were private. The MS cluster showed no association with clinical or MRI features, and the authors stated that larger cohorts are needed.

Libraries from unsorted PBMCs were made from 2 million PBMCs kept in RNAlater at -80 degrees C until RNA extraction. The multiple sclerosis patients were enrolled in a US clinical protocol that evaluated disease progression with magnetic resonance imaging. PBMCs were separated from peripheral blood using Ficoll-Hypaque density gradient centrifugation and then cryopreserved in liquid nitrogen. The sequence links TRBV18 to TRBJ1-2; TRBD1 aligns with 7 central bases. This TCR was sampled from a woman aged 70-85 years with multiple sclerosis. The material sequenced was PBMCs. The DNA sequence is given as TGTGCCAGCTCATCCCGGACAGGTCCGACTAACTATGGCTACACCTTC. Its amino acids are CASSSRTGPTNYGYTF.